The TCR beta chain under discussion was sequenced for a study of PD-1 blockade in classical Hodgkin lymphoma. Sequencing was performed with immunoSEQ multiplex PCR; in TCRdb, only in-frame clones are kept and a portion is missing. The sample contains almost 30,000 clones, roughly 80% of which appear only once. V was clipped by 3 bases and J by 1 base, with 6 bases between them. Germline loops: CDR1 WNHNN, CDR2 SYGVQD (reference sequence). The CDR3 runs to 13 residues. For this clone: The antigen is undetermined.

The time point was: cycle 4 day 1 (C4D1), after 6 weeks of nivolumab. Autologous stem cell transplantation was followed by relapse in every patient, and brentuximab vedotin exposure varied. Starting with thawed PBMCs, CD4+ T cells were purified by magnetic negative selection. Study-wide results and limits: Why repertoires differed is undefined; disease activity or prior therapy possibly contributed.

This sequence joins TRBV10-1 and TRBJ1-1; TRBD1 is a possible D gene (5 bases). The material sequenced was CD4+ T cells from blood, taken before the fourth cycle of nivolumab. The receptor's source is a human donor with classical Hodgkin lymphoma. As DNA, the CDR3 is TGCGCCAGCAGTGATCAGGGGAACACTGAAGCTTTCTTT. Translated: CASSDQGNTEAFF.